This record covers a single T cell receptor (beta chain). Its antigen is unidentified. Semi-nested PCR with Nested Universal Primer A followed constant-region reverse priming of full-length variable regions. Via MiXCR, TCRdb re-called the 5' RACE reads, giving one row per CDR3 protein. This table holds 7,500 to 10,000 distinct CDR3 sequences, roughly 60% found once. Overall study findings and caveats: Larger-cohort validation covered only one TCR beta V-J rearrangement. Tumor Treg TCRs overlapped most with tumor naive CD4+ cells. The TCR gene usage of tumor memory CD4+ T cells clustered together with blood and lymph node memory CD4+ cells and with lymph node naive CD4+ cells.

This TCR was recovered from a female donor with breast cancer. Sequencing used tumor-infiltrating memory CD4+ T cells sorted from the breast tumor. As for subset: memory CD4+ T cells, CD4+CD45RO+CD25-.

The CDR3 DNA sequence: TGTGCCAGCAGTTTTGGGGGGGGCGCTTTCTTT. Its translation is CASSFGGGAFF. The chain links TRBV12-3 or TRBV12-4 to TRBJ1-1; D perhaps matches TRBD1 (6 bases). Between the trimmed V and J ends, which lost 3 bases and 11 bases, there was a span of 10 bases. This CDR3 spans 11 amino acids.